The sequence of this TCR beta chain was determined in a study of regulatory T cells in long-lasting Graves disease. Combining iRepertoire HTBI primers with Arm-PCR of CDR3 regions, the authors built TCR beta libraries. TCRdb redid the calling of the multiplex PCR reads with MiXCR, one entry per CDR3 protein. The data hold 250,000 to 300,000 distinct CDR3 sequences, with around a sixth observed a single time. Study observations and caveats: Among persistent patients, a larger number of public clonotypes were shared (roughly 2,700) than among newly diagnosed patients (more than 850).

This clonotype was picked up many times. Antigen: not known. V dropped 1 base and J dropped 4 bases, with 4 bases sitting between them. CDR1 and CDR2 from the germline V gene are LGHDT and YNNKEL (reference sequence). There are 12 residues in the CDR3. This sample's time point: newly diagnosed GD, antithyroid drugs for less than 3 months. Isolated PBMC RNA provided the starting material for the TCR library. The authors diagnosed Graves' disease using American Thyroid Association guidelines. Another study also made use of these data, one on T cells in Graves' hyperthyroidism and ophthalmopathy. That publication notes: Expanded thyroid clonotypes (above 0.001) were mostly also found in blood.

The sequence was obtained from a woman in her 30s with Graves disease. Specimen: peripheral blood mononuclear cells (PBMCs), collected at new diagnosis, from a patient treated with antithyroid drugs. This sequence joins TRBV3-1 and TRBJ2-5; D gene ambiguous. Here the CDR3 DNA reads TGTGCCAGCAGCCAAGGCAGAGAGACCCAGTACTTC. This gives the protein CASSQGRETQYF.